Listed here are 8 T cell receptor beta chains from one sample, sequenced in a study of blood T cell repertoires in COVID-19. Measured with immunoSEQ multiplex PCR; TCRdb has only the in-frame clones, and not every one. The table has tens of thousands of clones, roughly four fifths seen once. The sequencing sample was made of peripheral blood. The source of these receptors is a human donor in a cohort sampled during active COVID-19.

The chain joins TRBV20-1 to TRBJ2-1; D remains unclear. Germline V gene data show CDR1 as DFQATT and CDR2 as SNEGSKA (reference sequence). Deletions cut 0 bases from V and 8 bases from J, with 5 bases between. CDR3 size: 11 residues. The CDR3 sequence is CSARDPDEQFF. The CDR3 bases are TGCAGTGCTAGAGATCCGGATGAGCAGTTCTTC.

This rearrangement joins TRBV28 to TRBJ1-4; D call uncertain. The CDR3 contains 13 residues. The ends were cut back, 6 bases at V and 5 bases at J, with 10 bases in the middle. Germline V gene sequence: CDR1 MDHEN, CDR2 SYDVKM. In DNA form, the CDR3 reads TGTGCCAGCAGGATCGCACAGAATGAAAAACTGTTTTTT. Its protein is CASRIAQNEKLFF. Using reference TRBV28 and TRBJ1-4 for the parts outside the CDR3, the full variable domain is DVKVTQSSRYLVKRTGEKVFLECVQDMDHENMFWYRQDPGLGLRLIYFSYDVKMKEKGDIPEGYSVSREKKERFSLILESASTNQTSMYLCASRIAQNEKLFFGSGTQLSVL.

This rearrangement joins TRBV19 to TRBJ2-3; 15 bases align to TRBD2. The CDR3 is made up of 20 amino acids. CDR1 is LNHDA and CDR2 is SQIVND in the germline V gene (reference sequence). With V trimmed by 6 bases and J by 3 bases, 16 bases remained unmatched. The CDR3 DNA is TGTGCCAGTAGCCCCCGGGACAGTGGACTAGCGGGGGGGTCAACAGATACGCAGTATTTT. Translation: CASSPRDSGLAGGSTDTQYF.

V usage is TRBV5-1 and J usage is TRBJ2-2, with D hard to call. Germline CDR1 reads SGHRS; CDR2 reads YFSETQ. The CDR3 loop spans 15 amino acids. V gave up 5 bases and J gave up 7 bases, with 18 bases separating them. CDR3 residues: CASSQKLEAGGELFF. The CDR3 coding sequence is TGCGCCAGCAGTCAAAAGCTTGAGGCTGGCGGGGAGCTGTTTTTT. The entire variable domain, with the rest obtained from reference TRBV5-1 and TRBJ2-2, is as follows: KAGVTQTPRYLIKTRGQQVTLSCSPISGHRSVSWYQQTPGQGLQFLFEYFSETQRNKGNFPGRFSGRQFSNSRSEMNVSTLELGDSALYLCASSQKLEAGGELFFGEGSRLTVL.

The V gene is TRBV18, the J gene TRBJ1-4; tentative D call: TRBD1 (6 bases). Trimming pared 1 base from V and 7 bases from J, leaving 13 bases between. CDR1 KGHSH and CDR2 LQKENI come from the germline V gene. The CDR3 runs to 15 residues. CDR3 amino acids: CASSPRTVGGEKLFF. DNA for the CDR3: TGTGCCAGCTCACCACGGACCGTAGGGGGTGAAAAACTGTTTTTT. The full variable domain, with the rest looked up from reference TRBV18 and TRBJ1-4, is NAGVMQNPRHLVRRRGQEARLRCSPMKGHSHVYWYRQLPEEGLKFMVYLQKENIIDESGMPKERFSAEFPKEGPSILRIQQVVRGDSAAYFCASSPRTVGGEKLFFGSGTQLSVL.

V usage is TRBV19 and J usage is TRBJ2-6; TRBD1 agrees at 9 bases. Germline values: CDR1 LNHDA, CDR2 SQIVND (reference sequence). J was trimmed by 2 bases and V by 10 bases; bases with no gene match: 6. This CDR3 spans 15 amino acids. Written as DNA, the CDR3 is TGTGCCACCCAACAGGGGGCGGCTGGGGCCAACGTCCTGACTTTC. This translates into CATQQGAAGANVLTF.

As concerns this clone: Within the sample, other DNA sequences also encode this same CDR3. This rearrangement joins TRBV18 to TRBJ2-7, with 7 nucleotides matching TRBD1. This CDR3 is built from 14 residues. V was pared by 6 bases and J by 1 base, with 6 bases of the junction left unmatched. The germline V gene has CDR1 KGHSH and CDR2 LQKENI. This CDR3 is CASSPGTDSYEQYF. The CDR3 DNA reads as TGTGCCAGCTCCCCCGGGACAGATTCCTACGAGCAGTACTTC.

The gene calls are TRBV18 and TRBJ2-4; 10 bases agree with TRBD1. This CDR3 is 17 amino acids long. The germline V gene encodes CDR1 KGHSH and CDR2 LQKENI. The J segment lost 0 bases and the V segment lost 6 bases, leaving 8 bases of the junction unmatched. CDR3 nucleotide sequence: TGTGCCAGCTCGCATCGGGACAGGGGCATAGCCAAAAACATTCAGTACTTC. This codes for CASSHRDRGIAKNIQYF.